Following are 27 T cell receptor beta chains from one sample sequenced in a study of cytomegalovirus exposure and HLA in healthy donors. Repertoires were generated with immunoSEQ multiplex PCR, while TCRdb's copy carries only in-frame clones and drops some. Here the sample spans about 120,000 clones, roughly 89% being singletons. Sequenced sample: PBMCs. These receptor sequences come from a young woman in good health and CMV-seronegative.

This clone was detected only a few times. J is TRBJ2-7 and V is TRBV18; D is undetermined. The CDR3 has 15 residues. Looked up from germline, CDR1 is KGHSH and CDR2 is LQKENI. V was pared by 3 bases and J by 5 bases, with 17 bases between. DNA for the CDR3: TGTGCCAGCTCACCGCGGTCCCAAGCCCCCCACGAGCAGTACTTC. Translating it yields CASSPRSQAPHEQYF.

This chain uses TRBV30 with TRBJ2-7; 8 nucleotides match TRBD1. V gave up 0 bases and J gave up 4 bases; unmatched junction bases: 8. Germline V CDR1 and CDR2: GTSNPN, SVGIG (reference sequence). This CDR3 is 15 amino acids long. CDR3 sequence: CAWSVRLRQGYEQYF. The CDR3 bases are TGTGCCTGGAGTGTAAGACTGAGACAGGGGTACGAGCAGTACTTC.

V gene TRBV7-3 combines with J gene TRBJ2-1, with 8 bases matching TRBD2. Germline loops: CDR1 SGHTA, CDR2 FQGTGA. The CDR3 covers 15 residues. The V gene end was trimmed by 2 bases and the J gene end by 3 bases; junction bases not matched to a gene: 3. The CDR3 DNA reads TGTGCCAGCAGCTTAGCGGGGGGCGACTACAATGAGCAGTTCTTC. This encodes CASSLAGGDYNEQFF. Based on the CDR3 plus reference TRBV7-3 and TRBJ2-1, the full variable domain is GAGVSQTPSNKVTEKGKYVELRCDPISGHTALYWYRQSLGQGPEFLIYFQGTGAADDSGLPNDRFFAVRPEGSVSTLKIQRTERGDSAVYLCASSLAGGDYNEQFFGPGTRLTVL.

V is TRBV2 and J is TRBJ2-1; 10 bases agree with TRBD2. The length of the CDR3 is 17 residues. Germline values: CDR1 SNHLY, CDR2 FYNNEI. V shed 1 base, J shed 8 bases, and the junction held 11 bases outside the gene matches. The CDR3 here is CASSEGVLAGELDEQFF. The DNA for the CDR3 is TGTGCCAGCAGTGAAGGGGTCCTAGCGGGAGAGTTGGATGAGCAGTTCTTC.

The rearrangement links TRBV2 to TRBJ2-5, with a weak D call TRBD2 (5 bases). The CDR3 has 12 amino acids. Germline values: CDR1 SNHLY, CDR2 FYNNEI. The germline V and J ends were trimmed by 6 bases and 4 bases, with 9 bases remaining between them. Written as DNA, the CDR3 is TGTGCCAGCAGCGGGATGGCAGAGACCCAGTACTTC. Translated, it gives CASSGMAETQYF.

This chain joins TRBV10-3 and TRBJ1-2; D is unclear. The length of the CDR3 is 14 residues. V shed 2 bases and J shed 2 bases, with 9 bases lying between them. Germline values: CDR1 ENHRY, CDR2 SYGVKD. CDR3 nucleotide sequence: TGTGCCATCAGTGAGACTTTCCCAAACTATGGCTACACCTTC. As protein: CAISETFPNYGYTF.

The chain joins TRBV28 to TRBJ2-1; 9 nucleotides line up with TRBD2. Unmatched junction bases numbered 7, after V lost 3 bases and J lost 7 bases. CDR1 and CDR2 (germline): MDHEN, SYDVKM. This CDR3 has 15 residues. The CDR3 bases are TGTGCCAGCAGTTTGCCGTCGCGGGAGGGTAATGAGCAGTTCTTC. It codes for CASSLPSREGNEQFF.

CDR3 in amino acids: CASSYGTGRFYTGELFF. The CDR3 coding sequence is TGCGCCAGCAGCTACGGGACAGGGAGATTTTACACCGGGGAGCTGTTTTTT. The J gene is TRBJ2-2, the V gene TRBV5-1; 9 bases line up with TRBD1. With 3 bases clipped from V and 3 bases from J, the junction kept 9 bases outside the gene matches. CDR3 length: 17 residues. Looked up from germline, CDR1 is SGHRS and CDR2 is YFSETQ.

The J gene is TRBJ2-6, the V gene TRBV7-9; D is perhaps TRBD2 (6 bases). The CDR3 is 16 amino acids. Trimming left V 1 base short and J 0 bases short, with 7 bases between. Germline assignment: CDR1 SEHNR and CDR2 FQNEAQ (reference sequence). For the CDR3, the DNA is TGTGCCAGCAGCTTAGGGGGGGACTCTGGGGCCAACGTCCTGACTTTC. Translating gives CASSLGGDSGANVLTF.

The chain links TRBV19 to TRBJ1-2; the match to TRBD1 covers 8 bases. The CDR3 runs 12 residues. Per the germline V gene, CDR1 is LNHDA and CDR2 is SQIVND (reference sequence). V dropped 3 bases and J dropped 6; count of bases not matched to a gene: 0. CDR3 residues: CASSMGQDGYTF. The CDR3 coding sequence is TGTGCCAGTAGTATGGGACAGGATGGCTACACCTTC.

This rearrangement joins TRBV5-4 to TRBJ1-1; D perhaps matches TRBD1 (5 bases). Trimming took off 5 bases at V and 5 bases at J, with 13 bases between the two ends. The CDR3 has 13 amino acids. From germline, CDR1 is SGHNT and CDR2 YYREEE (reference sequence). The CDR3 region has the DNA TGTGCCAGCAGTTCCCAGGGAAGAACTGAAGCTTTCTTT. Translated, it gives CASSSQGRTEAFF.

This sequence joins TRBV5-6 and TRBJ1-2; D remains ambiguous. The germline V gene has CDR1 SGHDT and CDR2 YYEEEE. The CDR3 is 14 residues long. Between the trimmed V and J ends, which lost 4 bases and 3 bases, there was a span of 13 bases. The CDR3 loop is CASSPGTGHYGYTF. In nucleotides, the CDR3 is TGTGCCAGCAGCCCTGGAACGGGTCACTATGGCTACACCTTC.

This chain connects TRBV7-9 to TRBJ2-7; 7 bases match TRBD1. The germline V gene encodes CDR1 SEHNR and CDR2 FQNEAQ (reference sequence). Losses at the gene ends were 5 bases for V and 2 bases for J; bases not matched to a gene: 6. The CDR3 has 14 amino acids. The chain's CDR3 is CASSPGQGAYEQYF. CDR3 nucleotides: TGTGCCAGCAGCCCCGGGCAGGGGGCCTACGAGCAGTACTTC.

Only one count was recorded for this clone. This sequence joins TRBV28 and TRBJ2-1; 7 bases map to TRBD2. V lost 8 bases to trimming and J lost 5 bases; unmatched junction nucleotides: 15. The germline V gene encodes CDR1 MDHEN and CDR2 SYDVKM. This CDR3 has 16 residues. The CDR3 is CASLLQLAGLNNEQFF. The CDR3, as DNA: TGTGCCAGCCTTCTCCAGTTAGCGGGCTTAAACAATGAGCAGTTCTTC. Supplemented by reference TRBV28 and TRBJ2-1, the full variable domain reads DVKVTQSSRYLVKRTGEKVFLECVQDMDHENMFWYRQDPGLGLRLIYFSYDVKMKEKGDIPEGYSVSREKKERFSLILESASTNQTSMYLCASLLQLAGLNNEQFFGPGTRLTVL.

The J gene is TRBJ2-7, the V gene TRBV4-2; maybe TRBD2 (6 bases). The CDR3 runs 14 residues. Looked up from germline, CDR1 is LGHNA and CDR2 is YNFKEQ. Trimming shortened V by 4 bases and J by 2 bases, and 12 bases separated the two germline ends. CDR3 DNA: TGTGCCAGCAGCCCTGTTGGAGGGACCTACGAGCAGTACTTC. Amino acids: CASSPVGGTYEQYF.

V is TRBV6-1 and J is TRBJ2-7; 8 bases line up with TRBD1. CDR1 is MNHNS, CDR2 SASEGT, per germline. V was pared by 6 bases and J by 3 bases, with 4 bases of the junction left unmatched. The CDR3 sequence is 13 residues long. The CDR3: CASRGTGIYEQYF. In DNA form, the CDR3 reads TGTGCCAGCAGGGGGACAGGTATCTACGAGCAGTACTTC.

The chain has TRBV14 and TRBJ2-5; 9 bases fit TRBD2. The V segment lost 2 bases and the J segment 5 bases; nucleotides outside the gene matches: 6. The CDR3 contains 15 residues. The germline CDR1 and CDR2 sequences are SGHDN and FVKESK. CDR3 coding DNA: TGTGCCAGCAGCCAATGGACTAGCGTTGGTGAGACCCAGTACTTC. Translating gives CASSQWTSVGETQYF.

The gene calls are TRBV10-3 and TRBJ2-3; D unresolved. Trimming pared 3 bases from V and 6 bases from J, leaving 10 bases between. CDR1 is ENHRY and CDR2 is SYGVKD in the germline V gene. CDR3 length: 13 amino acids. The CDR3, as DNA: TGTGCCATCAGTGACGGGTTGGGTGATACGCAGTATTTT. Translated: CAISDGLGDTQYF.

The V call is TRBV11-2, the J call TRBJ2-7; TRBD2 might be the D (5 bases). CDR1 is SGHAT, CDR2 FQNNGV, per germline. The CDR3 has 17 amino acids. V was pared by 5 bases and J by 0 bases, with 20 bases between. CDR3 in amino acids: CASSPRLSRDRSYEQYF. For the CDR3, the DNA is TGTGCCAGCAGCCCCCGACTATCACGGGATCGCTCCTACGAGCAGTACTTC. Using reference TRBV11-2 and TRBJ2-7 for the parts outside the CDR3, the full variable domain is EAGVAQSPRYKIIEKRQSVAFWCNPISGHATLYWYQQILGQGPKLLIQFQNNGVVDDSQLPKDRFSAERLKGVDSTLKIQPAKLEDSAVYLCASSPRLSRDRSYEQYFGPGTRLTVT.

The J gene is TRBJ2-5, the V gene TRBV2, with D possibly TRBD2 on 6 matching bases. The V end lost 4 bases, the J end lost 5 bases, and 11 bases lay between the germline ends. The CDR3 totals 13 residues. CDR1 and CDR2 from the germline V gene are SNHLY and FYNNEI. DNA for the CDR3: TGTGCCAGCAGTGGACGCGGGAAGGAGACCCAGTACTTC. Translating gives CASSGRGKETQYF.

The chain's CDR3 is CASSLDGLAHNEQFF. CDR3 DNA: TGTGCCAGCAGCCTAGACGGACTAGCCCACAATGAGCAGTTCTTC. The chain uses TRBV7-3 and TRBJ2-1, with TRBD2 identical over 8 bases. V lost 5 bases to trimming and J lost 5 bases; unmatched junction nucleotides: 8. The germline CDR1 and CDR2 sequences are SGHTA and FQGTGA. This CDR3 contains 15 residues.

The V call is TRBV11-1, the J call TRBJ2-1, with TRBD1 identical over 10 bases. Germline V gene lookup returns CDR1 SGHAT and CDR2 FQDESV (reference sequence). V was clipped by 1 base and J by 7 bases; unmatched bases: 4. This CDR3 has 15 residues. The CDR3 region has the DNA TGTGCCAGCAGCTTAGAGGGACAGGGGTGGAATGAGCAGTTCTTC. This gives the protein CASSLEGQGWNEQFF.

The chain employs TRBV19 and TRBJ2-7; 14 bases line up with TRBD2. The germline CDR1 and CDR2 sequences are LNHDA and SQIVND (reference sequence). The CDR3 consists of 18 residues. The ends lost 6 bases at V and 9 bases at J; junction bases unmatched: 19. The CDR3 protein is CASSGTSGSLSPLRGQYF. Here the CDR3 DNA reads TGTGCCAGTAGCGGGACTAGCGGGAGTTTATCCCCTCTCAGGGGGCAGTACTTC.

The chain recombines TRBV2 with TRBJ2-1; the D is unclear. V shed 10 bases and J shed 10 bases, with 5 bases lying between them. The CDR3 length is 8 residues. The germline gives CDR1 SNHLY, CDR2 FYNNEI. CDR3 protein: CATREQFF. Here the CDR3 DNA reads TGTGCCACCCGGGAGCAGTTCTTC.

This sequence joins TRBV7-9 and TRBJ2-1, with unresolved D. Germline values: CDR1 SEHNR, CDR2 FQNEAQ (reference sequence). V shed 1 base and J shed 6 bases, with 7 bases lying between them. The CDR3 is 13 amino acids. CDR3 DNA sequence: TGTGCCAGCAGCTTAGACAGAAGCAATGAGCAGTTCTTC. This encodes CASSLDRSNEQFF.

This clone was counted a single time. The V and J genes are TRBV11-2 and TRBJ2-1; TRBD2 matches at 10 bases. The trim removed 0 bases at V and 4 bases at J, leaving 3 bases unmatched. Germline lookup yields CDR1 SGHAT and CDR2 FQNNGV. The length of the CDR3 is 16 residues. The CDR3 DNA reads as TGTGCCAGCAGCTTAGATTGGACTAGCGGTTACAATGAGCAGTTCTTC. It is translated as CASSLDWTSGYNEQFF.

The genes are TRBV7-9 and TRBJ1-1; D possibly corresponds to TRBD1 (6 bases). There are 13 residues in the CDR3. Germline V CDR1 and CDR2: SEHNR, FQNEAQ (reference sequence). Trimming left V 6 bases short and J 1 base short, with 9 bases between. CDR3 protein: CASRIGGNTEAFF. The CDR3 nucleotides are TGTGCCAGCAGGATAGGGGGGAACACTGAAGCTTTCTTT. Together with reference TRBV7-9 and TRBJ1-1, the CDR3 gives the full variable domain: DTGVSQNPRHKITKRGQNVTFRCDPISEHNRLYWYRQTLGQGPEFLTYFQNEAQLEKSRLLSDRFSAERPKGSFSTLEIQRTEQGDSAMYLCASRIGGNTEAFFGQGTRLTVV.